These 28 T cell receptor beta chains share one sample of origin, sequenced in a study of cytomegalovirus exposure and HLA in healthy donors. PCR involved 60 Vbeta and 13 Jbeta primers. Sequenced by immunoSEQ multiplex PCR; TCRdb stores in-frame clones only, minus some. The listing contains approximately 200,000 clones. The material sequenced was PBMCs. These receptors came from a boy younger than 18 in good health and CMV-seronegative.

Notes on this clone: The conserved closing phenylalanine or tryptophan is absent in this CDR3, likely reflecting a read error. No DNA is shown, since the ends of the CDR3 on it are uncertain; the CDR3 is the one TCRdb lists. V usage is TRBV21-1 and J usage is TRBJ1-2; the table gives TRBD1 as D, unverified against the DNA. TRBV21-1 is a known pseudogene. The CDR3 has 13 amino acids, counting both end residues. CDR3 sequence: CASSARDRGPLDS.

The chain is built from TRBV5-1 and TRBJ2-3, with 9 bases lining up with TRBD1. CDR1 SGHRS and CDR2 YFSETQ come from the germline V gene. The CDR3 runs 15 residues. V dropped 4 bases and J dropped 2; count of bases not matched to a gene: 5. The CDR3 reads CASSAGQGNTDTQYF. The CDR3 DNA reads as TGCGCCAGCAGCGCGGGACAGGGAAACACAGATACGCAGTATTTT.

The CDR3 region is CTSSQRRGGQGEQFF. Written as DNA, the CDR3 is TGCACCAGCAGCCAAAGGCGGGGGGGCCAGGGTGAGCAGTTCTTC. The gene calls are TRBV1 and TRBJ2-1; TRBD2 is the table's D call and was not checked against the DNA. TRBV1 is a pseudogene segment. This CDR3 is 15 amino acids long.

J is TRBJ1-5 and V is TRBV19; tentatively, D is TRBD1 (5 bases). V lost 5 bases and J 3 bases, leaving 14 bases between the germline ends. Germline CDR1 is LNHDA and CDR2 is SQIVND (reference sequence). There are 15 residues in the CDR3. CDR3 in DNA: TGTGCCAGTAGTTCTTTTGGGGCCAACAATCAGCCCCAGCATTTT. Protein sequence: CASSSFGANNQPQHF.

The chain carries TRBV28 and TRBJ2-7, with D possibly TRBD2 on 6 matching bases. CDR1 is MDHEN and CDR2 is SYDVKM in the germline V gene. V was pared by 5 bases and J by 4 bases, with 18 bases between. CDR3 size: 15 residues. CDR3 residues: CASSPTGDPLYEQYF. The DNA of the CDR3 is TGTGCCAGCAGTCCCACGGGGGACCCACTTTACGAGCAGTACTTC. The variable domain in full, completed from reference TRBV28 and TRBJ2-7, reads DVKVTQSSRYLVKRTGEKVFLECVQDMDHENMFWYRQDPGLGLRLIYFSYDVKMKEKGDIPEGYSVSREKKERFSLILESASTNQTSMYLCASSPTGDPLYEQYFGPGTRLTVT.

The chain links TRBV19 to TRBJ2-1; 10 positions agree with TRBD2. Germline CDR1 is LNHDA and CDR2 is SQIVND (reference sequence). The CDR3 covers 15 residues. The V and J ends lost 2 bases and 6 bases, in that order; junction bases with no gene match: 4. The CDR3 region has the DNA TGTGCCAGTAGTATAAATAGCGGGGGGACCAATGAGCAGTTCTTC. Protein sequence: CASSINSGGTNEQFF.

The chain couples TRBV27 to TRBJ1-1; D not certain. The CDR3 covers 14 residues. The germline gives CDR1 MNHEY, CDR2 SMNVEV (reference sequence). Trimming pared 5 bases from V and 0 bases from J, leaving 10 bases between. The CDR3 DNA sequence: TGTGCCAGCAGTCTAAATACAGTGAACACTGAAGCTTTCTTT. Its protein product is CASSLNTVNTEAFF.

The CDR3 sequence is CASSFSGGNQPQHF. CDR3 in DNA: TGTGCCAGCAGTTTCAGTGGTGGCAATCAGCCCCAGCATTTT. J is TRBJ1-5 and V is TRBV27, with D uncertain. With 3 bases removed from V and 2 bases from J, the gap between germline ends came to 8 bases. Germline V gene data show CDR1 as MNHEY and CDR2 as SMNVEV (reference sequence). This CDR3 contains 14 residues.

Regarding this clone: One end of the junction fails to match germline, which may point to a read error. The chain is built from TRBV7-7 and TRBJ1-2, with 9 nucleotides matching TRBD1. The CDR3 has 16 residues. Germline CDR1 is SSHAT and CDR2 is FNYEAQ (reference sequence). CDR3 in DNA: TGTGCTAGCAGCTTAGTAGGACAGGGGAACGACTATGGCTACACCTTC. Its protein product is CASSLVGQGNDYGYTF.

The chain has TRBV10-3 and TRBJ1-1; D is undetermined. CDR1 is ENHRY, CDR2 SYGVKD, per germline. This CDR3 has 16 amino acids. Trimming shortened V by 4 bases and J by 5 bases, and 20 bases separated the two germline ends. CDR3 amino acids: CAISGAVADPRTEAFF. In DNA form, the CDR3 reads TGTGCCATCAGTGGAGCAGTAGCGGACCCGAGGACTGAAGCTTTCTTT.

The rearrangement joins TRBV2 to TRBJ1-2; D call uncertain. The V gene lost 2 bases and the J gene lost 2 bases, with 12 bases spanning the gap. The CDR3 is made up of 15 amino acids. CDR1 and CDR2 from the germline V gene are SNHLY and FYNNEI. The CDR3 DNA sequence: TGTGCCAGCAGTGAAACTCGGACGGGGAACTATGGCTACACCTTC. Its protein product is CASSETRTGNYGYTF. The full variable domain, in which reference TRBV2 and TRBJ1-2 provide the parts outside the CDR3, is EPEVTQTPSHQVTQMGQEVILRCVPISNHLYFYWYRQILGQKVEFLVSFYNNEISEKSEIFDDQFSVERPDGSNFTLKIRSTKLEDSAMYFCASSETRTGNYGYTFGSGTRLTVV.

The chain employs TRBV5-4 and TRBJ2-3; tentative D call: TRBD1 (5 bases). In germline, CDR1 is SGHNT, CDR2 YYREEE (reference sequence). V lost 2 bases, J lost 4 bases, and 11 bases lay in between. CDR3 length: 14 amino acids. CDR3 nucleotide sequence: TGTGCCAGCAGCTTATGGGGCCAGGCAGATACGCAGTATTTT. This sequence encodes CASSLWGQADTQYF.

The J gene is TRBJ1-1, the V gene TRBV11-2; no firm D call. The V gene lost 3 bases and the J gene lost 5 bases, with 19 bases spanning the gap. Germline CDR1 SGHAT, CDR2 FQNNGV. CDR3 length: 16 residues. The CDR3 protein is CASSFHITNDPTEAFF. In DNA, the CDR3 is TGTGCCAGCAGCTTCCACATTACTAACGACCCGACTGAAGCTTTCTTT.

V usage is TRBV7-8 and J usage is TRBJ1-1; 10 bases agree with TRBD1. Germline-derived CDR1 and CDR2 are SGHVS and FQNEAQ. This CDR3 has 14 amino acids. The J segment lost 5 bases and the V segment lost 7 bases, leaving 7 bases of the junction unmatched. The CDR3 DNA reads TGTGCCAGCACCCTGGGACAGGGGCCTACTGAAGCTTTCTTT. Protein: CASTLGQGPTEAFF.

This chain connects TRBV7-2 to TRBJ2-2, with D possibly matching TRBD2 (6 bases). The CDR3 is made up of 16 amino acids. CDR1 and CDR2 from the germline V gene are SGHTA and FQGNSA. V was clipped by 4 bases and J by 5 bases, with 17 bases between them. As DNA, the CDR3 is TGTGCCAGCAGCTCCAATTGGGCTGCGGGGACCGGGGAGCTGTTTTTT. The encoded protein is CASSSNWAAGTGELFF.

This chain links TRBV11-2 with TRBJ2-5; 15 bases are shared with TRBD2. The CDR3 has 16 amino acids. CDR1 and CDR2 from the germline V gene are SGHAT and FQNNGV. V lost 11 bases to trimming and J lost 5 bases; unmatched junction nucleotides: 12. The CDR3 DNA sequence: TGTGCCGGACGGGGACTAGCGGGGGGCCGGGGGGAGACCCAGTACTTC. This codes for CAGRGLAGGRGETQYF. Drawing the rest from reference TRBV11-2 and TRBJ2-5, the complete variable domain is EAGVAQSPRYKIIEKRQSVAFWCNPISGHATLYWYQQILGQGPKLLIQFQNNGVVDDSQLPKDRFSAERLKGVDSTLKIQPAKLEDSAVYLCAGRGLAGGRGETQYFGPGTRLLVL.

The rearrangement joins TRBV30 to TRBJ2-7, with 8 bases that match TRBD1. Unmatched junction bases numbered 4, after V lost 3 bases and J lost 6 bases. The V gene's germline CDR1 is GTSNPN and CDR2 SVGIG (reference sequence). CDR3 size: 12 residues. As DNA, the CDR3 is TGTGCCTGGAGCGTGACAGGGGTCGAGCAGTACTTC. It yields the protein CAWSVTGVEQYF.

This CDR3 reads CASSRVGQGDYEQYF. CDR3 nucleotides: TGTGCCAGCAGCCGGGTGGGACAGGGGGACTACGAGCAGTACTTC. This chain joins TRBV5-8 and TRBJ2-7; 11 bases align to TRBD1. V dropped 4 bases and J dropped 3; count of bases not matched to a gene: 6. CDR1 and CDR2 (germline): SGHTS, YDEGEE. The CDR3 runs to 15 residues.

The chain employs TRBV6-1 and TRBJ2-7, with 9 bases lining up with TRBD1. With 6 bases clipped from V and 4 bases from J, the junction kept 10 bases outside the gene matches. Looked up from germline, CDR1 is MNHNS and CDR2 is SASEGT. The CDR3 has 15 residues. CDR3 bases: TGTGCCAGCAGCCTGGATAGGACAGGGGCTTACGAGCAGTACTTC. Its translation: CASSLDRTGAYEQYF.

Regarding this clone: One end of the junction fails to match germline, which may point to a read error. The chain has TRBV6-5 and TRBJ1-3, with a possible D match to TRBD1 (6 bases). Germline assignment: CDR1 MNHEY and CDR2 SVGAGI. The CDR3 spans 13 residues. CDR3 in DNA: TGTACCAGCAGCCCAGGGGTGGAAAACACCATATATTTT. As protein: CTSSPGVENTIYF.

V is TRBV7-4 and J is TRBJ1-1, with D unresolved. Between the trimmed V and J ends, which lost 2 bases and 3 bases, there was a span of 25 bases. This CDR3 spans 19 amino acids. Germline V CDR1 and CDR2: SGHVT, SQSDAQ. The CDR3 bases are TGTGCCAGCAGCTTATATGAGCTTCCGGGTGGGAGGGATCACACTGAAGCTTTCTTT. It is translated as CASSLYELPGGRDHTEAFF.

This chain uses TRBV28 with TRBJ1-5, with D hard to call. V lost 6 bases, J lost 5 bases, and 17 bases lay in between. The CDR3 contains 15 residues. Germline V gene lookup returns CDR1 MDHEN and CDR2 SYDVKM. DNA for the CDR3: TGTGCCAGCAGACGGCGAGGCGGGGAGTATCAGCCCCAGCATTTT. Translation gives CASRRRGGEYQPQHF.

The V call is TRBV7-6, the J call TRBJ2-3, with a tentative D call TRBD2 (5 bases). Germline CDR1 SGHVS, CDR2 FNYEAQ. The V end lost 2 bases, the J end lost 1 base, and 16 bases lay between the germline ends. CDR3 length: 17 residues. The CDR3 reads CASSLFTRGRGTDTQYF. DNA of the CDR3: TGTGCCAGCAGCTTATTTACCCGGGGTCGCGGCACAGATACGCAGTATTTT.

The chain carries TRBV4-2 and TRBJ2-7; D not certain. CDR1 and CDR2 from the germline V gene are LGHNA and YNFKEQ. The ends were cut back, 0 bases at V and 2 bases at J, with 14 bases in the middle. The length of the CDR3 is 16 residues. The CDR3 coding sequence is TGTGCCAGCAGCCAAGAGACGTTCGACGACACCTACGAGCAGTACTTC. It translates to CASSQETFDDTYEQYF.

The chain uses TRBV5-1 and TRBJ1-1, with TRBD1 as a possible D gene (5 bases). The CDR3 consists of 14 residues. Trimming left V 0 bases short and J 4 bases short, with 10 bases between. Germline CDR1 is SGHRS and CDR2 is YFSETQ. The CDR3 nucleotides read TGCGCCAGCAGCTTGGCAGGGCGAAGCACTGAAGCTTTCTTT. Residues: CASSLAGRSTEAFF.

CDR3 nucleotide sequence: TGTGCCAGCAGTGAAGTATCCTATGGCTACACCTTC. Amino acids: CASSEVSYGYTF. The chain combines TRBV2 with TRBJ1-2; D is uncertain. Looked up from germline, CDR1 is SNHLY and CDR2 is FYNNEI. The CDR3 loop spans 12 amino acids. The germline V and J ends were trimmed by 1 base and 4 bases, with 4 bases remaining between them.

The V and J genes are TRBV4-1 and TRBJ1-2; TRBD1 matches at 9 bases. This CDR3 is built from 15 residues. The germline V gene encodes CDR1 MGHRA and CDR2 YSYEKL. Losses at the gene ends were 8 bases for V and 8 bases for J; bases not matched to a gene: 15. The chain's CDR3 is CASRVPGQGTRGYTF. In DNA, the CDR3 is TGCGCCAGCCGGGTCCCGGGACAGGGAACAAGGGGCTACACCTTC.

The CDR3 region is CASSLPRATDTQYF. The CDR3 DNA reads TGTGCCAGCAGCTTACCCAGGGCCACAGATACGCAGTATTTT. The chain recombines TRBV5-6 with TRBJ2-3; perhaps TRBD1 as D (5 bases). Germline V gene data show CDR1 as SGHDT and CDR2 as YYEEEE. This CDR3 spans 14 amino acids. The V end was cut by 2 bases, the J end by 2 bases, with 9 bases between. Full variable domain (remainder filled in from reference TRBV5-6 and TRBJ2-3): DAGVTQSPTHLIKTRGQQVTLRCSPKSGHDTVSWYQQALGQGPQFIFQYYEEEERQRGNFPDRFSGHQFPNYSSELNVNALLLGDSALYLCASSLPRATDTQYFGPGTRLTVL.